Listed below are T cell receptor beta chains from one sample, sequenced in a study of early T cells in non-severe SARS-CoV-2 infection. One entry per CDR3 protein results from TCRdb running MiXCR on the 5' RACE reads. The sample comprises about 90,000 distinct CDR3 sequences, over 9.5% of which are singletons, and about 4.4% rests with the top ten. The source was whole blood, collected at baseline. Receptors were obtained from an adult who was a healthcare worker with PCR-confirmed SARS-CoV-2 infection or an uninfected control (not recorded which). Both conserved end residues are trimmed from each CDR3. D genes are given only for firm matches.

v_gene | d_gene | CDR3aa
TRBV15 | TRBD1 | ATSTRQGANPYEQY
TRBV18 | TRBD2 | ASYDPGGTGELF
TRBV5-4 | TRBD2 | ASSLGTSGNRDTQY
TRBV7-8 | TRBD1 | ASSLGQGVPLH
TRBV19 | . | ASSMLNQPQH
TRBV6-6 | . | ASSYSRDTLTMGEKLF
TRBV30 | TRBD1 | AWSRGDRGPQVEAF
TRBV24-1 | . | ATSDPGAALQGNEKLF
TRBV29-1 | TRBD1 | SVESDRRYGYT
TRBV5-6 | . | ASSLGPRGGNEQF
TRBV9 | . | ASSVGGAQSEQF
TRBV27 | TRBD1 | ASSLSGTVRSYNSPLH
TRBV27 | . | ASSYGTTYEQY
TRBV28 | TRBD2 | ASSSFMTSGGIQETQY
TRBV12-3/TRBV12-4 | TRBD1 | ASSYGTGGETQY
TRBV20-1 | . | SARYGGYEQY
TRBV12-3/TRBV12-4 | . | AGSLRAGGNEAF